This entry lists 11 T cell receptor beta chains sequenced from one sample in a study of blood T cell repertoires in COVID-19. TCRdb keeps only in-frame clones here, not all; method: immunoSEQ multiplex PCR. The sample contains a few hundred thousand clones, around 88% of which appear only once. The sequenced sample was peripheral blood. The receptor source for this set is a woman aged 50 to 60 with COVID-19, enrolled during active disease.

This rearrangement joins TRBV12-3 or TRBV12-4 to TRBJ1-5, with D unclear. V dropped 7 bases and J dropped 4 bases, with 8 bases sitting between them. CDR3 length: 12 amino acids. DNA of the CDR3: TGTGCCAGCACCACGGGGAATCAGCCCCAGCATTTT. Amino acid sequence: CASTTGNQPQHF.

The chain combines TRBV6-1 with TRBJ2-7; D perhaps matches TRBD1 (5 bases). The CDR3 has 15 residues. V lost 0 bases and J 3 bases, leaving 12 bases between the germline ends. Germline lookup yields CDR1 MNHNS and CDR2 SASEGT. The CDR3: CASSEAETDFYEQYF. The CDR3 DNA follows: TGTGCCAGCAGTGAAGCTGAGACAGACTTCTACGAGCAGTACTTC.

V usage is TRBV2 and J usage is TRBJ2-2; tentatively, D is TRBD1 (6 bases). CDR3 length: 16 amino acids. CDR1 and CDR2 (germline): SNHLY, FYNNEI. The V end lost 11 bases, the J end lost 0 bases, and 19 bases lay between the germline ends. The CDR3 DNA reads TGTGCCGGAGAGGGGGTTCAGGGTTCGAACACCGGGGAGCTGTTTTTT. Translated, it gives CAGEGVQGSNTGELFF. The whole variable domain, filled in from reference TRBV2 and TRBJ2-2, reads EPEVTQTPSHQVTQMGQEVILRCVPISNHLYFYWYRQILGQKVEFLVSFYNNEISEKSEIFDDQFSVERPDGSNFTLKIRSTKLEDSAMYFCAGEGVQGSNTGELFFGEGSRLTVL.

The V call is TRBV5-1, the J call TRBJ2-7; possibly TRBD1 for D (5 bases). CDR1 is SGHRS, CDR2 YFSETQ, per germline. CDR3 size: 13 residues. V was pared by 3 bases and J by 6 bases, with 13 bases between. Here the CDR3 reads CASSSGFSGEQYF. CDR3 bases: TGCGCCAGCAGCTCAGGGTTCTCGGGCGAGCAGTACTTC.

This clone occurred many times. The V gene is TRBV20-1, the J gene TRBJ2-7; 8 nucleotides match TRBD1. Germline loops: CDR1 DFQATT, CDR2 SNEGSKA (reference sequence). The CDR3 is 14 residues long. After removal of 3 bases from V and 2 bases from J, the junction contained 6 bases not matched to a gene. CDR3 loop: CSASARGPTYEQYF. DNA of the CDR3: TGCAGTGCTAGTGCCAGGGGGCCCACCTACGAGCAGTACTTC.

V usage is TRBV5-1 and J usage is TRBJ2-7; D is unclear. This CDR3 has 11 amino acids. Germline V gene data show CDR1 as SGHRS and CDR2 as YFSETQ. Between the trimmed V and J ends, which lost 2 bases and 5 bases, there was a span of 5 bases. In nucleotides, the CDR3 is TGCGCCAGCAGCTTATTCGACGAGCAGTACTTC. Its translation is CASSLFDEQYF.

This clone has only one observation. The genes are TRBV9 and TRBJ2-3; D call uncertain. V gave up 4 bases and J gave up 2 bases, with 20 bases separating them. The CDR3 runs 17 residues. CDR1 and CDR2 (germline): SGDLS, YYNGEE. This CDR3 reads CASSPIDSFRFTDTQYF. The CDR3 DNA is TGTGCCAGCAGCCCTATCGACTCCTTCCGTTTCACAGATACGCAGTATTTT.

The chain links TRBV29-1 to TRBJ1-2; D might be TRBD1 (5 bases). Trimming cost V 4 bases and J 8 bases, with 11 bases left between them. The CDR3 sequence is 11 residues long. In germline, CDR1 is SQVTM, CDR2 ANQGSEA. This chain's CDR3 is CSVVGLEGYTF. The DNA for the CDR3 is TGCAGCGTTGTGGGGCTGGAGGGCTACACCTTC.

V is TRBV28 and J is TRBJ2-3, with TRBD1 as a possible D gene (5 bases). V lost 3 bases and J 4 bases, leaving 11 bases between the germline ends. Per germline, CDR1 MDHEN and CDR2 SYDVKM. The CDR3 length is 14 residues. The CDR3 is CASSFGQGPDTQYF. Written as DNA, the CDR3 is TGTGCCAGCAGTTTCGGGCAGGGTCCAGATACGCAGTATTTT.

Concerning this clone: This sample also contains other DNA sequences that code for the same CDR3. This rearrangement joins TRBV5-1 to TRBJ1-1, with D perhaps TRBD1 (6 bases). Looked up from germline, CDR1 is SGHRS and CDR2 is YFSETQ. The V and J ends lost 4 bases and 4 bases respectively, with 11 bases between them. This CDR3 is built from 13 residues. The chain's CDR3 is CASSPGVSTEAFF. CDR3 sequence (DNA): TGCGCCAGCAGCCCAGGGGTGTCCACTGAAGCTTTCTTT.

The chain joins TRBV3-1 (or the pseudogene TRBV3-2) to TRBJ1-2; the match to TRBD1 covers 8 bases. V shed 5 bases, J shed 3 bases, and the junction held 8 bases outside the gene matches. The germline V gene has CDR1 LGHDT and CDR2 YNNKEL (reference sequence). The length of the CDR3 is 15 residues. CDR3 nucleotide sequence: TGTGCCAGCAGCTTCGGGGACAGGTGGCACTATGGCTACACCTTC. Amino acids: CASSFGDRWHYGYTF.